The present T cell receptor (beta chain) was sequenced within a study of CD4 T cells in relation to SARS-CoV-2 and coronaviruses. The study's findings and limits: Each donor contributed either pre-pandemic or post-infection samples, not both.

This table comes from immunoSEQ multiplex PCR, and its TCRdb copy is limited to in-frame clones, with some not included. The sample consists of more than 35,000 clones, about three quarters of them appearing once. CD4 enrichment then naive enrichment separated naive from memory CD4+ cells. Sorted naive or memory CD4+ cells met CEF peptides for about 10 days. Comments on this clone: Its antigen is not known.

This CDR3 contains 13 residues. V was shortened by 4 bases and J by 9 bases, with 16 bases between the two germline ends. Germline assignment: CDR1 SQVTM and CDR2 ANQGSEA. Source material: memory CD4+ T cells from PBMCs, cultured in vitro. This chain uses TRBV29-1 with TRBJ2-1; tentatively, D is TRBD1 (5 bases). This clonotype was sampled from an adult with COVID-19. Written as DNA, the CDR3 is TGCAGCGTTGGTGTGTTAGGCACAGGTGAGCAGTTCTTC. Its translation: CSVGVLGTGEQFF.